A single sample gave rise to the 19 T cell receptor beta chains below, sequenced in a study of technical replicates of blood from several donors (dated by TCRdb to the late 2010s). Receptor amplification or capture employed the immunoSEQ multiplex PCR assay. TCRdb's version of the immuneACCESS table is confined to in-frame rearrangements and falls short of the full clone set. An unresolved V gene accounts for under half of the shortfall where checked; the remainder is of unknown origin. In this sample the table shows roughly 80,000 clones, 91% of which occur a single time. Around 0.26% of the sample comes from the top ten. Material: T cells isolated from PBMCs. The receptors derive from a human donor in good health.

The V gene is TRBV5-1, the J gene TRBJ1-2; D might be TRBD1 (6 bases). V lost 7 bases and J 1 base, leaving 14 bases between the germline ends. CDR3 length: 14 amino acids. The V gene's germline CDR1 is SGHRS and CDR2 YFSETQ. CDR3 amino acids: CASATGVINYGYTF. The CDR3 DNA sequence: TGCGCCAGCGCGACAGGAGTCATTAACTATGGCTACACCTTC.

This sequence joins TRBV6-5 and TRBJ1-4; 9 bases match TRBD1. The V segment lost 4 bases and the J segment 5 bases; nucleotides outside the gene matches: 2. The CDR3 sequence is 14 residues long. From germline, CDR1 is MNHEY and CDR2 SVGAGI. CDR3 in amino acids: CASSWDRVNEKLFF. In nucleotides, the CDR3 is TGTGCCAGCAGTTGGGACAGGGTAAATGAAAAACTGTTTTTT.

V is TRBV9 and J is TRBJ2-2; 9 nucleotides agree with TRBD1. In germline, CDR1 is SGDLS, CDR2 YYNGEE. The CDR3 extends over 19 amino acids. The V segment lost 0 bases and the J segment 6 bases; nucleotides outside the gene matches: 15. CDR3 protein: CASSVAFSRDRVFSGELFF. The DNA of the CDR3 is TGTGCCAGCAGCGTAGCTTTCTCGAGGGACAGGGTGTTTTCCGGGGAGCTGTTTTTT.

The V and J genes are TRBV10-3 and TRBJ2-7; 10 bases line up with TRBD1. The germline gives CDR1 ENHRY, CDR2 SYGVKD. With V trimmed by 6 bases and J by 5 bases, 10 bases remained unmatched. This CDR3 comprises 15 residues. The CDR3 sequence: CAIRPTGGLSNEQYF. The CDR3 bases are TGTGCCATCAGACCGACAGGGGGCCTTTCGAACGAGCAGTACTTC.

The chain has TRBV18 and TRBJ1-1; 9 nucleotides align to TRBD1. Germline trimming cut 5 bases from V and 0 bases from J; bases unmatched to any gene: 16. The germline gives CDR1 KGHSH, CDR2 LQKENI. CDR3 length: 19 amino acids. CDR3 in amino acids: CASSSSYRGRVGLNTEAFF. DNA of the CDR3: TGTGCCAGCTCATCATCTTACAGGGGGCGGGTCGGTTTGAACACTGAAGCTTTCTTT.

The chain employs TRBV27 and TRBJ1-2, with a possible D match to TRBD1 (5 bases). Germline loops: CDR1 MNHEY, CDR2 SMNVEV (reference sequence). V gave up 5 bases and J gave up 6 bases, with 16 bases separating them. The CDR3 sequence is 14 residues long. CDR3 residues: CASSLQGGDHGYTF. CDR3 DNA: TGTGCCAGCAGTCTCCAGGGCGGAGACCATGGCTACACCTTC.

The chain joins TRBV27 to TRBJ2-7; 12 bases match TRBD2. This CDR3 contains 16 residues. Germline CDR1 reads MNHEY; CDR2 reads SMNVEV (reference sequence). V lost 0 bases and J lost 3; bases outside the gene matches: 3. CDR3 sequence: CASSLSGTSGFYEQYF. CDR3 nucleotides: TGTGCCAGCAGTTTATCGGGGACTAGCGGGTTCTACGAGCAGTACTTC.

The V and J genes are TRBV27 and TRBJ2-3; D is perhaps TRBD2 (5 bases). This CDR3 is 17 amino acids long. With 6 bases removed from V and 0 bases from J, the gap between germline ends came to 19 bases. The germline V gene encodes CDR1 MNHEY and CDR2 SMNVEV (reference sequence). The DNA for the CDR3 is TGTGCCAGCAGCACTTTAAATTGGGAGTCTAGCACAGATACGCAGTATTTT. Translation gives CASSTLNWESSTDTQYF.

As regards this clone: The sample contains more than one DNA sequence encoding this CDR3. The genes are TRBV5-1 and TRBJ2-1, with D possibly matching TRBD2 (6 bases). The CDR3 length is 16 residues. Germline lookup yields CDR1 SGHRS and CDR2 YFSETQ. V was trimmed by 0 bases and J by 0 bases, leaving 10 bases between them. The CDR3 DNA reads as TGCGCCAGCAGCTTGGTGCGGGGTAGCTCCTACAATGAGCAGTTCTTC. This encodes CASSLVRGSSYNEQFF.

The chain recombines TRBV7-9 with TRBJ1-1; TRBD1 matches at 8 bases. The CDR3 runs to 15 residues. V dropped 5 bases and J dropped 3; count of bases not matched to a gene: 8. Germline V gene data show CDR1 as SEHNR and CDR2 as FQNEAQ (reference sequence). CDR3 in amino acids: CASSVWTGKDTEAFF. In DNA, the CDR3 is TGTGCCAGCAGCGTGTGGACAGGGAAGGACACTGAAGCTTTCTTT.

The chain carries TRBV5-1 and TRBJ2-3; 8 bases agree with TRBD1. V lost 0 bases and J lost 4; bases outside the gene matches: 7. From germline, CDR1 is SGHRS and CDR2 YFSETQ. The CDR3 contains 16 residues. The CDR3 DNA follows: TGCGCCAGCAGCTTGGGGTGGGGACAGGATCCAGATACGCAGTATTTT. Encoded protein: CASSLGWGQDPDTQYF.

This chain's CDR3 is CATSGTETYEQYF. The CDR3, as DNA: TGTGCCACCAGCGGTACAGAAACATACGAGCAGTACTTC. The gene calls are TRBV15 and TRBJ2-7; D remains unclear. V was pared by 5 bases and J by 4 bases, with 12 bases between. Germline CDR1 reads LNHNV; CDR2 reads YYDKDF (reference sequence). The CDR3 totals 13 residues.

As DNA, the CDR3 is TGTGCCAGCAGCTTAAACCAGGATTCACCCCTCCACTTT. It encodes CASSLNQDSPLHF. The rearrangement joins TRBV7-3 to TRBJ1-6; D is ambiguous. Germline V gene data show CDR1 as SGHTA and CDR2 as FQGTGA. There are 13 residues in the CDR3. V was cut by 1 base and J by 8 bases, with 6 bases left in between.

This chain connects TRBV19 to TRBJ1-1, with 7 bases identical to TRBD1. Germline V CDR1 and CDR2: LNHDA, SQIVND (reference sequence). This CDR3 region has 15 residues. Unmatched junction bases numbered 7, after V lost 6 bases and J lost 0 bases. The CDR3 coding sequence is TGTGCCAGTAGCCCTACAGGGGCCGTGAACACTGAAGCTTTCTTT. It yields the protein CASSPTGAVNTEAFF. The full variable domain, in which reference TRBV19 and TRBJ1-1 provide the parts outside the CDR3, is DGGITQSPKYLFRKEGQNVTLSCEQNLNHDAMYWYRQDPGQGLRLIYYSQIVNDFQKGDIAEGYSVSREKKESFPLTVTSAQKNPTAFYLCASSPTGAVNTEAFFGQGTRLTVV.

J is TRBJ1-2 and V is TRBV29-1; 9 bases line up with TRBD1. The V gene's germline CDR1 is SQVTM and CDR2 ANQGSEA. The length of the CDR3 is 13 residues. The J segment lost 1 base and the V segment lost 8 bases, leaving 5 bases of the junction unmatched. The CDR3 here is CSTDRGFNYGYTF. CDR3 bases: TGCAGCACCGACAGGGGGTTTAACTATGGCTACACCTTC.

This chain uses TRBV7-3 with TRBJ1-1, with 9 bases identical to TRBD1. The CDR3 contains 18 residues. From germline, CDR1 is SGHTA and CDR2 FQGTGA. V dropped 1 base and J dropped 1; count of bases not matched to a gene: 10. The CDR3 coding sequence is TGTGCCAGCAGCTTAAGAGCCGGGACAGGGTACGCGAACACTGAAGCTTTCTTT. Its translation: CASSLRAGTGYANTEAFF. Full variable domain (remainder filled in from reference TRBV7-3 and TRBJ1-1): GAGVSQTPSNKVTEKGKYVELRCDPISGHTALYWYRQSLGQGPEFLIYFQGTGAADDSGLPNDRFFAVRPEGSVSTLKIQRTERGDSAVYLCASSLRAGTGYANTEAFFGQGTRLTVV.

The chain links TRBV28 to TRBJ1-2, with TRBD1 matching 9 bases. The germline gives CDR1 MDHEN, CDR2 SYDVKM. V shed 7 bases, J shed 12 bases, and the junction held 15 bases outside the gene matches. This CDR3 is 14 amino acids long. The CDR3 nucleotides read TGTGCCAGCACTCGATCTCCGGGACAGGGAAGGAACACCTTC. As protein: CASTRSPGQGRNTF.

This clone has only a few counts. This rearrangement joins TRBV4-1 to TRBJ2-7; 10 positions match TRBD2. V shed 1 base and J 2 bases; nucleotides not matched to a gene: 14. The CDR3 totals 19 residues. In germline, CDR1 is MGHRA, CDR2 YSYEKL. Written as DNA, the CDR3 is TGCGCCAGCAGCCAAGTGTCGCCTAGCGGGAGAAGCTCTCCCTACGAGCAGTACTTC. It is translated as CASSQVSPSGRSSPYEQYF.

This clone was picked up a small number of times. The chain has TRBV25-1 and TRBJ1-1; unclear D gene. The ends were cut back, 10 bases at V and 1 base at J, with 10 bases in the middle. The CDR3 sequence is 12 residues long. Germline V lookup: CDR1 MGHDK, CDR2 SYGVNS. The CDR3 nucleotides are TGTGCCACCGCGACTGGGAACACTGAAGCTTTCTTT. Its translation: CATATGNTEAFF.